This T cell receptor (beta chain) was found in a study of T cells after yellow fever vaccination. About the study: SMART-Seq v4 Ultra Low Input prepared libraries from low-cell fractions.

This clonotype appeared a few times. This CDR3 has 15 amino acids. V was trimmed by 7 bases and J by 5 bases, leaving 17 bases between them. Germline CDR1 is SGHTA and CDR2 is FQGNSA. 5'RACE template switching generated TCR cDNA, adding a universal primer site and UMIs. Each CDR3 protein gets one entry after TCRdb re-called the 5' RACE reads with MiXCR. The sample consists of about 320,000 distinct CDR3 sequences, roughly 6.8% of them appearing once. The genes are TRBV7-2 and TRBJ2-2; tentative D call: TRBD2 (6 bases). The clonotype was recovered from a man aged 18 to 30 who received the YFV17D yellow fever vaccine. The source was PBMCs, collected about 49 days after the first yellow fever vaccination. The CDR3 sequence: CASTRGSALTGELFF. For the CDR3, the DNA is TGTGCCAGCACGCGGGGTTCCGCATTAACCGGGGAGCTGTTTTTT. The full variable domain, rest sourced from reference TRBV7-2 and TRBJ2-2, is GAGVSQSPSNKVTEKGKDVELRCDPISGHTALYWYRQSLGQGLEFLIYFQGNSAPDKSGLPSDRFSAERTGGSVSTLTIQRTQQEDSAVYLCASTRGSALTGELFFGEGSRLTVL.